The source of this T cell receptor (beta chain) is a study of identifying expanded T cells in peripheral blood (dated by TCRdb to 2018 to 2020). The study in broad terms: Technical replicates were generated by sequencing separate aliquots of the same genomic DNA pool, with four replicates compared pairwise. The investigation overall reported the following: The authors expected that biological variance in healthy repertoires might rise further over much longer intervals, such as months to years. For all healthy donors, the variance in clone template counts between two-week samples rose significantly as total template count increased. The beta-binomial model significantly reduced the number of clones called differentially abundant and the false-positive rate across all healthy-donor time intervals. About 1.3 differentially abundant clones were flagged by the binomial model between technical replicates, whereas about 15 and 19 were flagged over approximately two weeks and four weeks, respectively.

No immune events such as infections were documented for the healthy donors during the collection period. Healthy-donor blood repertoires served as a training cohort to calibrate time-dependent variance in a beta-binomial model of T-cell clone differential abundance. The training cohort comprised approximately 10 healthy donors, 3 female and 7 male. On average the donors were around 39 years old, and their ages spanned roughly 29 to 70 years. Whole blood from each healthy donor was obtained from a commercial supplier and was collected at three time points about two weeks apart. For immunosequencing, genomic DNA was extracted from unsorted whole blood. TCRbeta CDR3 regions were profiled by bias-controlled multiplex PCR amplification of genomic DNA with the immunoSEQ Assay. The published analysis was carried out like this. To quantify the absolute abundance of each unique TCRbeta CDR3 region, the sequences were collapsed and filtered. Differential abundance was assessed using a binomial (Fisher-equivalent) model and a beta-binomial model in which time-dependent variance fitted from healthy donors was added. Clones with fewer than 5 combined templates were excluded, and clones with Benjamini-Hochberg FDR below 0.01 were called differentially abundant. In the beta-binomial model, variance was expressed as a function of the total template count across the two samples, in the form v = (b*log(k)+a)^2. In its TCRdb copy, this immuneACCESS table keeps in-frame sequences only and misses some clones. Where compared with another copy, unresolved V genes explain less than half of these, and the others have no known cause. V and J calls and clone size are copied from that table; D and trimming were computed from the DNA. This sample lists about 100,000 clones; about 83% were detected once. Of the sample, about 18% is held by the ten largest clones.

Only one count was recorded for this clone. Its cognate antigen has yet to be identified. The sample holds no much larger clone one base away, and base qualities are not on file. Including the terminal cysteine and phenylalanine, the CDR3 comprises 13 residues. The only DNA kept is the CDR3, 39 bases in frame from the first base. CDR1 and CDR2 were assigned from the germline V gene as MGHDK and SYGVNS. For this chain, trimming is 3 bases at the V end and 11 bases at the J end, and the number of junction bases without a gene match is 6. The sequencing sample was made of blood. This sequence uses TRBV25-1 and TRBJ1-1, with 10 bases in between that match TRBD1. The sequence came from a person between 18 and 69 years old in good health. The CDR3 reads CASSEPDRGTAFF. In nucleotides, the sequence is TGTGCCAGCAGTGAGCCGGACAGGGGGACGGCTTTCTTT.